What follows are 7 T cell receptor beta chains derived from one specimen sequenced in a study of a mutant IDH1 vaccine in newly diagnosed glioma. Time point in this sample: baseline, week 1 (first vaccination visit). Treatment denoted: pre-vaccination baseline after standard-of-care therapy. Data came from immunoSEQ multiplex PCR; TCRdb stores just in-frame clones and leaves some out. The data show approximately 16,000 clones, about 95% seen once. This specimen was peripheral blood mononuclear cells (PBMCs), taken from a glioma patient treated with radiotherapy, temozolomide or both. The receptors originated from a woman between 18 and 29 years old with glioma. Some clones in this sample may be carry-over from other donors' samples.

This clone appeared once. The genes are TRBV15 and TRBJ2-3; 8 bases fit TRBD2. V trimming: 0 bases; J trimming: 4 bases; junction bases outside the gene matches: 9. The CDR3 is made up of 17 amino acids. Germline CDR1 LNHNV, CDR2 YYDKDF (reference sequence). CDR3 residues: CATSRDLGSGGSDTQYF. The CDR3 DNA follows: TGTGCCACCAGCAGAGATTTGGGGAGCGGGGGATCAGATACGCAGTATTTT.

The gene calls are TRBV14 and TRBJ1-1; 7 nucleotides agree with TRBD1. With V trimmed by 4 bases and J by 1 base, 3 bases remained unmatched. CDR1 is SGHDN, CDR2 FVKESK, per germline. The CDR3 contains 14 residues. CDR3 coding DNA: TGTGCCAGCAGCCGTCAGGGGGGGAACACTGAAGCTTTCTTT. It specifies CASSRQGGNTEAFF.

In its sample, this clone was seen once. The chain recombines TRBV19 with TRBJ2-2; 9 bases agree with TRBD2. Germline V gene data show CDR1 as LNHDA and CDR2 as SQIVND (reference sequence). CDR3 length equals 20 residues. With V trimmed by 6 bases and J by 1 base, 18 bases remained unmatched. The CDR3 nucleotides read TGTGCCAGTAGGATTAGCGGGAGAGACTACCTATCAAAGAACACCGGGGAGCTGTTTTTT. This sequence encodes CASRISGRDYLSKNTGELFF.

The chain recombines TRBV11-3 with TRBJ2-7; possible D gene TRBD1, 5 bases. The V gene lost 6 bases and the J gene lost 3 bases, with 12 bases spanning the gap. Germline V lookup: CDR1 SGHNT, CDR2 YENEEA. The CDR3 consists of 13 residues. The CDR3 DNA reads TGTGCCAGCAGATTAACGACAGACTACGAGCAGTACTTC. Encoded protein: CASRLTTDYEQYF.

A note on this clone: The junction differs from germline at one of its ends, possibly a read error. V is TRBV7-7 and J is TRBJ2-1, with 7 nucleotides matching TRBD1. Germline V gene data show CDR1 as SSHAT and CDR2 as FNYEAQ (reference sequence). This CDR3 has 16 amino acids. The CDR3 is CASSLAEGAAYNEQFF. The CDR3 region has the DNA TGTGCTAGCAGCTTAGCAGAGGGGGCGGCCTACAATGAGCAGTTCTTC. Looking up the rest from reference TRBV7-7 and TRBJ2-1 gives the full variable domain: GAGVSQSPRYKVTKRGQDVTLRCDPISSHATLYWYQQALGQGPEFLTYFNYEAQPDKSGLPSDRFSAERPEGSISTLTIQRTEQRDSAMYRCASSLAEGAAYNEQFFGPGTRLTVL.

The rearrangement joins TRBV18 to TRBJ2-1; D not resolved. Trimming took 0 bases from V and 9 from J, leaving 6 bases between them. CDR1 KGHSH and CDR2 LQKENI come from the germline V gene. The CDR3 sequence is 12 residues long. CDR3 DNA: TGTGCCAGCTCACCACCTTCCGGTGAGCAGTTCTTC. Residues: CASSPPSGEQFF.

This clone has only a few counts. V gene TRBV10-3 combines with J gene TRBJ2-1; a possible D gene is TRBD1 (5 bases). Trimming stripped 0 bases from V and 4 bases from J, with 10 bases between. Germline CDR1 ENHRY, CDR2 SYGVKD. The CDR3 extends over 15 amino acids. CDR3: CAISESQGGYNEQFF. As DNA, the CDR3 is TGTGCCATCAGTGAGTCGCAGGGCGGATACAATGAGCAGTTCTTC.